This T cell receptor beta chain was profiled in a study of T cell changes during pregnancy in multiple sclerosis. V was pared by 4 bases and J by 0 bases, with 10 bases between. The CDR3 totals 16 residues. Per the germline V gene, CDR1 is SEHNR and CDR2 is FQNEAQ (reference sequence). Method: immunoSEQ multiplex PCR; TCRdb's copy keeps in-frame clones and lacks some. This table holds approximately 90,000 clones, approximately 93% found once. This chain links TRBV7-9 with TRBJ2-6, with D unresolved. This specimen consisted of peripheral blood, obtained in the first trimester of pregnancy. The TCR sequence derives from a female donor with multiple sclerosis, enrolled in a pregnancy study. DNA for the CDR3: TGTGCCAGCAGCTCCCTCAGATTCTCTGGGGCCAACGTCCTGACTTTC. Residues: CASSSLRFSGANVLTF.